These T cell receptor beta chains were read from a single sample in a study of blood T cell repertoires in COVID-19. Produced via immunoSEQ multiplex PCR; TCRdb's table is partial and in-frame only. The table lists about 260,000 clones, 80% to 90% of them singletons, with around 1.5% in the top ten. The specimen sequenced was peripheral blood. Receptors originate from a woman in her thirties or forties who had recovered from COVID-19. Both conserved end residues are part of each CDR3. A D gene is named only where the DNA matches it firmly. Clone size is shown for a subset of rows, as once, few, many or a class of expanded clone.

TRBV25-1	-	TRBD1	TRBJ2-7	CASSRGQLIPYEQYF	TGTGCCAGCTCGAGGGGACAGCTAATACCCTACGAGCAGTACTTC
TRBV18	few	TRBD1	TRBJ1-1	CASSPQGQGAAFF	TGTGCCAGCTCACCCCAAGGCCAGGGGGCAGCTTTCTTT
TRBV12-5	once	-	TRBJ1-6	CASGLAGPNSPLHF	TGTGCTAGTGGTTTGGCAGGGCCGAATTCACCCCTCCACTTT
TRBV5-4	-	TRBD1	TRBJ2-7	CASSLLRTGGYEQYF	TGTGCCAGCAGCCTCCTCCGGACAGGGGGCTACGAGCAGTACTTC
TRBV18	-	-	TRBJ2-2	CASSPQGAGELFF	TGTGCCAGCTCACCACAGGGAGCTGGGGAGCTGTTTTTT
TRBV6-5	-	-	TRBJ1-1	CASSYRGTVNTEAFF	TGTGCCAGCAGTTACAGGGGGACCGTGAACACTGAAGCTTTCTTT
TRBV6-1	-	-	TRBJ1-2	CASSEGQDSNYGYTF	TGTGCCAGCAGTGAGGGTCAGGACTCTAACTATGGCTACACCTTC
TRBV7-8	-	TRBD1	TRBJ2-3	CASSRPNGTGGLGTQYF	TGTGCCAGCAGCCGACCCAACGGCACAGGGGGTCTGGGTACGCAGTATTTT
TRBV6-2/TRBV6-3	-	TRBD2	TRBJ2-2	CASSYGGGRTGELFF	TGTGCCAGCAGTTACGGCGGGGGGCGGACCGGGGAGCTGTTTTTT
TRBV6-5	few	-	TRBJ1-5	CASSYSRGFQPQHF	TGTGCCAGCAGTTACTCAAGGGGGTTTCAGCCCCAGCATTTT
TRBV4-1	-	-	TRBJ1-6	CASSPGPDSSYNSPLHF	TGCGCCAGCAGCCCAGGTCCAGATAGCTCCTATAATTCACCCCTCCACTTT
TRBV4-3	many	TRBD1	TRBJ1-1	CASSHEQGRPEAFF	TGCGCCAGCAGCCATGAACAGGGGAGGCCTGAAGCTTTCTTT
TRBV5-4	-	-	TRBJ2-2	CASSSLEGSMGGELFF	TGTGCCAGCAGCTCCCTGGAGGGTAGCATGGGCGGGGAGCTGTTTTTT
TRBV3-1/TRBV3-2	-	TRBD1	TRBJ2-1	CASSQDSGTGRNEQFF	TGTGCCAGCAGCCAAGATTCTGGGACAGGGAGGAATGAGCAGTTCTTC
TRBV2	-	TRBD1	TRBJ1-2	CASIWDRVYQDGYTF	TGTGCCAGCATTTGGGACAGGGTATATCAAGATGGCTACACCTTC
TRBV2	-	-	TRBJ1-1	CASSQRRGNTEAFF	TGTGCCAGCAGTCAGCGACGGGGGAACACTGAAGCTTTCTTT
TRBV27	-	TRBD1	TRBJ1-2	CASSHRGPANYGYTF	TGTGCCAGCAGCCACAGGGGTCCCGCTAACTATGGCTACACCTTC
TRBV5-1	-	-	TRBJ1-2	CASRGGNYGYTF	TGCGCCAGCAGGGGGGGAAACTATGGCTACACCTTC
TRBV6-2/TRBV6-3	-	-	TRBJ2-1	CASSYPTVVSFF	TGTGCCAGCAGTTACCCGACAGTAGTCTCCTTCTTC
TRBV27	-	TRBD1	TRBJ1-2	CASSYPGTVNYGYTF	TGTGCCAGCAGTTACCCCGGGACAGTCAACTATGGCTACACCTTC
TRBV9	-	-	TRBJ2-1	CASSVGVSGYNEQFF	TGTGCCAGCAGCGTAGGGGTATCAGGTTACAATGAGCAGTTCTTC
TRBV5-5	-	TRBD1	TRBJ1-6	CASSFTGENSPLHF	TGTGCCAGCAGCTTTACAGGGGAAAATTCACCCCTCCACTTT
TRBV19	-	-	TRBJ1-2	CASSTEPGSLNYGYTF	TGTGCCAGTAGTACCGAACCCGGGTCTCTTAACTATGGCTACACCTTC
TRBV4-1	-	TRBD1	TRBJ1-2	CASSHPGTSGTGSYGYTF	TGCGCCAGCAGCCACCCTGGGACCTCCGGGACAGGGTCCTATGGCTACACCTTC
TRBV15	-	TRBD1	TRBJ1-6	CATSPTVVQDRPSPLHF	TGTGCCACCAGCCCAACTGTCGTCCAGGACAGGCCTTCACCCCTCCACTTT
TRBV12-3/TRBV12-4	-	TRBD1	TRBJ1-5	CASTQGGYQPQHF	TGTGCCAGCACCCAGGGGGGTTATCAGCCCCAGCATTTT
TRBV5-1	-	TRBD2	TRBJ2-3	CASSPLAGSGTDTQYF	TGCGCCAGCAGCCCCTTAGCGGGGTCCGGAACAGATACGCAGTATTTT
TRBV9	-	TRBD1	TRBJ1-4	CASSLLGTANEKLFF	TGTGCCAGCAGCTTACTAGGGACAGCTAATGAAAAACTGTTTTTT
TRBV5-1	few	-	TRBJ1-1	CASTSSGLRGEAFF	TGCGCCAGCACCTCGTCCGGGCTACGGGGTGAAGCTTTCTTT
TRBV27	-	TRBD1	TRBJ1-5	CASSVGAGGLQPQHF	TGTGCCAGCAGTGTGGGGGCAGGGGGTCTCCAGCCCCAGCATTTT
TRBV14	-	-	TRBJ2-4	CASSPRVGSIQYF	TGTGCCAGCAGCCCGAGGGTCGGAAGCATTCAGTACTTC
TRBV7-9	-	TRBD1	TRBJ1-1	CASSRPPGGSEAFF	TGTGCCAGCAGTCGACCTCCAGGGGGCTCTGAAGCTTTCTTT
TRBV27	-	-	TRBJ1-1	CASSLSRGAEAFF	TGTGCCAGCAGTTTATCCAGGGGCGCTGAAGCTTTCTTT
TRBV7-2	-	TRBD2	TRBJ2-1	CASSRTSGGARNEQFF	TGTGCCAGCAGCAGAACCAGCGGGGGGGCCAGGAATGAGCAGTTCTTC
TRBV11-2	-	TRBD2	TRBJ2-1	CASRPQGLAGVYEQFF	TGTGCCAGCAGACCCCAGGGACTAGCGGGGGTTTATGAGCAGTTCTTC
TRBV11-2	-	-	TRBJ1-2	CASSPGLVGYTF	TGTGCCAGCAGCCCCGGACTGGTTGGCTACACCTTC
TRBV10-3	-	-	TRBJ2-3	CATADRSTDTQYF	TGTGCCACCGCTGACAGGAGCACAGATACGCAGTATTTT
TRBV6-4	-	-	TRBJ1-1	CASSATGDTEAFF	TGTGCCAGCAGTGCCACAGGCGACACTGAAGCTTTCTTT
TRBV6-2/TRBV6-3	-	TRBD1	TRBJ1-1	CASSDPGQGARTEAFF	TGTGCCAGCAGTGACCCGGGACAGGGGGCGCGGACTGAAGCTTTCTTT
TRBV19	-	-	TRBJ1-1	CASSLGSTEAFF	TGTGCCAGTAGTCTGGGGAGCACTGAAGCTTTCTTT
TRBV9	-	-	TRBJ1-2	CASSVSGTIGTYNGYTF	TGTGCCAGCAGCGTATCCGGGACGATCGGGACTTATAATGGCTACACCTTC
TRBV11-2	-	-	TRBJ1-1	CASNLRGVTNTEAFF	TGTGCCAGCAACTTGCGGGGGGTTACGAACACTGAAGCTTTCTTT
TRBV6-5	-	TRBD1	TRBJ2-5	CASSYSWTGQETQYF	TGTGCCAGCAGTTACTCGTGGACAGGACAAGAGACCCAGTACTTC
TRBV9	-	TRBD1	TRBJ2-2	CASSLTVTGTGTGELFF	TGTGCCAGCAGCCTCACCGTAACCGGGACAGGGACCGGGGAGCTGTTTTTT
TRBV7-2	-	-	TRBJ2-5	CASSLVGDWETQYF	TGTGCCAGCAGCCTAGTCGGGGATTGGGAGACCCAGTACTTC
TRBV6-1	-	-	TRBJ1-2	CASSEAARVDYGYTF	TGTGCCAGCAGTGAAGCGGCCAGGGTTGACTATGGCTACACCTTC
TRBV30	-	TRBD1	TRBJ1-4	CAWSVKQGGGKLFF	TGTGCCTGGAGTGTTAAACAGGGGGGCGGAAAACTGTTTTTT
TRBV30	-	-	TRBJ1-1	CAWSQGTEAFF	TGTGCCTGGAGCCAGGGGACTGAAGCTTTCTTT
TRBV7-9	-	-	TRBJ2-7	CASSLSQGSYEQYF	TGTGCCAGCAGCTTGTCGCAGGGGAGCTACGAGCAGTACTTC
TRBV24-1	-	TRBD1	TRBJ2-1	CATSDRRQGPNNEQFF	TGTGCCACCAGTGATCGCCGACAGGGACCTAACAATGAGCAGTTCTTC
TRBV2	-	-	TRBJ2-7	CASSVGGAEQYF	TGTGCCAGCAGTGTGGGGGGGGCCGAGCAGTACTTC
TRBV6-2/TRBV6-3	-	TRBD1	TRBJ1-2	CASSRQGAYYGYTF	TGTGCCAGCAGTCGACAGGGGGCTTACTATGGCTACACCTTC
TRBV2	-	-	TRBJ1-2	CASRESGGYTF	TGTGCCAGCAGAGAGAGCGGGGGCTACACCTTC
TRBV5-1	-	TRBD2	TRBJ2-1	CASSLLAGGPNEQFF	TGCGCCAGCAGCTTACTAGCGGGGGGACCTAATGAGCAGTTCTTC
TRBV10-2	-	-	TRBJ2-1	CASSEPTGVLFF	TGCGCCAGCAGTGAGCCCACGGGGGTTCTGTTCTTC
TRBV5-5	-	TRBD2	TRBJ2-7	CASSLRGETYEQYF	TGTGCCAGCAGCTTGCGGGGGGAGACCTACGAGCAGTACTTC
TRBV11-2	-	-	TRBJ2-7	CASSEGFSYEQYF	TGTGCCAGCAGCGAGGGCTTTTCCTACGAGCAGTACTTC
TRBV19	-	-	TRBJ2-1	CASLRGGEQFF	TGTGCCAGCTTAAGGGGTGGTGAGCAGTTCTTC
TRBV15	once	-	TRBJ2-3	CATSSKQGKGDTQYF	TGTGCCACCAGCAGCAAGCAGGGGAAGGGAGATACGCAGTATTTT
TRBV13	-	TRBD1	TRBJ2-5	CASSSSLGQGVTQYF	TGTGCCAGCAGCTCATCCCTGGGACAGGGGGTGACCCAGTACTTC